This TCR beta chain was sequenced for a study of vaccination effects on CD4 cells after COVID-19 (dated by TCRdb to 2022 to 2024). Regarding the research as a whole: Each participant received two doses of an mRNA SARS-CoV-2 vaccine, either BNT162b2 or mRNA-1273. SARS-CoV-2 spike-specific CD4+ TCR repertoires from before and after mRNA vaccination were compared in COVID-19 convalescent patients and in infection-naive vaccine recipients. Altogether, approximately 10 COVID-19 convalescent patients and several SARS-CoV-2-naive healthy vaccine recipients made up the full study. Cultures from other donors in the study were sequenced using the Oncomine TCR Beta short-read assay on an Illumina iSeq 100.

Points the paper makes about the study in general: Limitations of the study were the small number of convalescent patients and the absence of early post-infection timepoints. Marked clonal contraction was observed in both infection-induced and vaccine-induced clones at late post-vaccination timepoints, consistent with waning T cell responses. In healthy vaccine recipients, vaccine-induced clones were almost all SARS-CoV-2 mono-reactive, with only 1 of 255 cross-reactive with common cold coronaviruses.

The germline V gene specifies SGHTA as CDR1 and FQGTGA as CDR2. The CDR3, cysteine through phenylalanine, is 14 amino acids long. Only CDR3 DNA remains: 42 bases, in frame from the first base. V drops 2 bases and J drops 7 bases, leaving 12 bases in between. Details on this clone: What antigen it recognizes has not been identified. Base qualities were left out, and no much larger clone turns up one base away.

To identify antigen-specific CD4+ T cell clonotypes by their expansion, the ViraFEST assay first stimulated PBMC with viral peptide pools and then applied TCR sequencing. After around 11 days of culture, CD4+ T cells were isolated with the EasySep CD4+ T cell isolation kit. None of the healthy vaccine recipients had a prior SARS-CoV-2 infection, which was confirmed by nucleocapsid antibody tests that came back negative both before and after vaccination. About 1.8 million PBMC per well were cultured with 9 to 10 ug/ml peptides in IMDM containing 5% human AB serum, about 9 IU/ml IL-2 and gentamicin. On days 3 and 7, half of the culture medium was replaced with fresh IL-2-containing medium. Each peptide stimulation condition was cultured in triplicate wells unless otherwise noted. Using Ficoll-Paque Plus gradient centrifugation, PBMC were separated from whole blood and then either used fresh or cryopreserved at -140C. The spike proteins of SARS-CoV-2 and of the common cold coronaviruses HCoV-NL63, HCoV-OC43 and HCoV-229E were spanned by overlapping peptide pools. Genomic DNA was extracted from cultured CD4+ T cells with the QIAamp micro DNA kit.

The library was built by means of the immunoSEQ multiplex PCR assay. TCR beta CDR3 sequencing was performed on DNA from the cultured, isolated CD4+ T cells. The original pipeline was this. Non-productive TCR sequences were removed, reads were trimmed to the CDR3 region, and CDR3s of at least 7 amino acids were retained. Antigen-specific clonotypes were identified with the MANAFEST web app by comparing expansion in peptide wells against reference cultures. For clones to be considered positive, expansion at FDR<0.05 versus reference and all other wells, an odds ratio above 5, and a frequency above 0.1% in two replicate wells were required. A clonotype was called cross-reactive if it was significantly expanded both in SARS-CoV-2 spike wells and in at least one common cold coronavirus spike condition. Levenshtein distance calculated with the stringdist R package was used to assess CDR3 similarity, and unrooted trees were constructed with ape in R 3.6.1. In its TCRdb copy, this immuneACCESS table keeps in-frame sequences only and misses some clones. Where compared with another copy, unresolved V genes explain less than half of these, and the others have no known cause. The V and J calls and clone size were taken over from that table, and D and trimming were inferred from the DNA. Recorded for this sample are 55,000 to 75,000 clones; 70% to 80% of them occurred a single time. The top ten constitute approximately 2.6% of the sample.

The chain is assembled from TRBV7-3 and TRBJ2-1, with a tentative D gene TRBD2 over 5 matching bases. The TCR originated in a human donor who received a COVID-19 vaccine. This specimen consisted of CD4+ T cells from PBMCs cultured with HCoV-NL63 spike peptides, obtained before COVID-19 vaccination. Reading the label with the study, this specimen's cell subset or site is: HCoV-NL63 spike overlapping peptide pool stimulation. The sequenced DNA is TGTGCCAGCAGCTTAGAACGGGGTAGGAATGAGCAGTTCTTC. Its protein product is CASSLERGRNEQFF. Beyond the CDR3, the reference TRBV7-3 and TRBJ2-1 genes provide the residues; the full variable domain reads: GAGVSQTPSNKVTEKGKYVELRCDPISGHTALYWYRQSLGQGPEFLIYFQGTGAADDSGLPNDRFFAVRPEGSVSTLKIQRTERGDSAVYLCASSLERGRNEQFFGPGTRLTVL.